The 6 T cell receptor beta chains given below trace back to one sample, sequenced in a study of PD-1 blockade in mismatch repair-deficient tumors. TCRdb keeps only in-frame clones here, not all; method: immunoSEQ multiplex PCR. The sample lists 55,000 to 85,000 clones, around four fifths occurring once. The specimen comprised peripheral blood, sampled 2 weeks after starting pembrolizumab. The receptors here all came from an adult with mismatch repair-deficient cancer.

The gene calls are TRBV29-1 and TRBJ2-1, with 9 bases lining up with TRBD2. There are 13 residues in the CDR3. After removal of 7 bases from V and 7 bases from J, the junction contained 8 bases not matched to a gene. CDR1 is SQVTM and CDR2 is ANQGSEA in the germline V gene. The CDR3: CSGSVAGVNEQFF. The CDR3, as DNA: TGCAGCGGATCGGTAGCGGGGGTTAATGAGCAGTTCTTC.

This clone was picked up a small number of times. V and J are TRBV19 and TRBJ1-4, with a possible D match to TRBD1 (5 bases). The germline V gene encodes CDR1 LNHDA and CDR2 SQIVND (reference sequence). Trimming removed 8 bases from V and 6 bases from J, with 19 bases in between. The CDR3 is 15 residues long. The CDR3 DNA reads as TGTGCCAGTCAGAGGACATACCCATCTGATGAAAAACTGTTTTTT. Encoded protein: CASQRTYPSDEKLFF.

This clone appeared once. This chain's CDR3 is CASSFVQGGAFF. The DNA for the CDR3 is TGTGCCAGCAGCTTCGTGCAGGGTGGTGCTTTCTTT. The chain links TRBV7-2 to TRBJ1-1; weak D call: TRBD1 (5 bases). CDR3 size: 12 residues. The germline V and J ends were trimmed by 3 bases and 11 bases, with 13 bases remaining between them. The germline gives CDR1 SGHTA, CDR2 FQGNSA.

The chain carries TRBV19 and TRBJ2-7, with TRBD1 matching 9 bases. After removal of 5 bases from V and 4 bases from J, the junction contained 6 bases not matched to a gene. The CDR3 totals 14 residues. Per the germline V gene, CDR1 is LNHDA and CDR2 is SQIVND (reference sequence). The CDR3 DNA follows: TGTGCCAGTAGTGAGGGACAGGGTGGTTACGAGCAGTACTTC. Amino acid sequence: CASSEGQGGYEQYF.

CDR3 DNA: TGTGCCAGAAGCTACCCCAGGAACGAGCAGTACTTC. Translated: CARSYPRNEQYF. The chain links TRBV5-3 to TRBJ2-7; no firm D call. TRBV5-3 is treated as an ORF (open reading frame) with a function not yet certain. The V gene lost 3 bases and the J gene lost 5 bases, with 9 bases spanning the gap. The CDR3 is 12 amino acids.

V and J are TRBV18 and TRBJ1-4; no clear D gene. This CDR3 has 16 residues. CDR1 and CDR2 from the germline V gene are KGHSH and LQKENI. Trimming stripped 0 bases from V and 11 bases from J, with 19 bases between. Here the CDR3 DNA reads TGTGCCAGCTCACCACCGGAGAGGACGGTCCCCGGGAAACTGTTTTTT. It is translated as CASSPPERTVPGKLFF.